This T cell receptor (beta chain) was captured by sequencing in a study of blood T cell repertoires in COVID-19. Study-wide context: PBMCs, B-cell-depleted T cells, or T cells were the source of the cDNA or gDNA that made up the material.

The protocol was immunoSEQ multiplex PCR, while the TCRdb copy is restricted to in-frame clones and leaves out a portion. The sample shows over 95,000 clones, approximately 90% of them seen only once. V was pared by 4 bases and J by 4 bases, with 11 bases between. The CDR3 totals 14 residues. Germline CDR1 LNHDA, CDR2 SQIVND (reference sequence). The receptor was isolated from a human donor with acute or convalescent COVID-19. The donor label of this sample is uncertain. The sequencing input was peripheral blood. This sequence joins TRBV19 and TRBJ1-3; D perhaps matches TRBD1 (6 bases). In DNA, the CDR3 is TGTGCCAGTAGTAACAGGGTGAGCGGAAACACCATATATTTT. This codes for CASSNRVSGNTIYF.